The subject of this entry is one T cell receptor (beta chain). Its antigen is unidentified. The source of the sample is a study of cytomegalovirus exposure and HLA in healthy donors. The study's findings and limits: One cluster of highly shared sequence variants probably arose as a sequencing artifact.

13 Jbeta primers and 60 Vbeta primers were used for the PCR. Libraries were prepared by immunoSEQ multiplex PCR; TCRdb keeps only in-frame clonotypes and omits some of them. Here the sample spans over 70,000 clones, 76% being singletons. CDR3 length: 15 amino acids. The germline gives CDR1 GTSNPN, CDR2 SVGIG (reference sequence). V trimming: 1 base; J trimming: 7 bases; junction bases outside the gene matches: 6. The J gene is TRBJ2-4, the V gene TRBV30, with 11 bases identical to TRBD1. The specimen sequenced was PBMCs. This sequence originates from a male donor in good health and CMV-seronegative. In nucleotides, the CDR3 is TGTGCCTGGAGTGGGGGACAGGGGGAGGGGAACATTCAGTACTTC. Translation gives CAWSGGQGEGNIQYF.